Listed here are 30 T cell receptor beta chains from one sample, sequenced in a study of shared clonotypes between healthy human individuals. Generated by immunoSEQ multiplex PCR, the TCRdb table keeps only in-frame clones and is missing some. The sample lists 1.5 million to 2.5 million clones; roughly 95% were seen once. Terminally differentiated effector memory CD45RA+ cells were left out of the naive CD8 fraction, which was CD45RO-negative and positively selected for CCR7. The sequenced sample was naive CD8+ T cells sorted from blood. Receptor source: a man between 18 and 29 years old in good health.

The gene calls are TRBV15 and TRBJ2-7, with a tentative D call TRBD2 (5 bases). This CDR3 spans 11 amino acids. Germline-derived CDR1 and CDR2 are LNHNV and YYDKDF (reference sequence). V lost 1 base and J lost 7, with 5 bases in between. CDR3 sequence: CATSRGLEQYF. The CDR3 DNA follows: TGTGCCACCAGCAGAGGACTAGAGCAGTACTTC.

With regard to this clone: Other DNA sequences from this sample encode an identical CDR3 as well. The rearrangement links TRBV4-1 to TRBJ2-7, with D possibly matching TRBD2 (5 bases). Germline loops: CDR1 MGHRA, CDR2 YSYEKL. Trimming took 0 bases from V and 0 from J, leaving 9 bases between them. The CDR3 spans 15 residues. The DNA for the CDR3 is TGCGCCAGCAGCCAAGAGGGCGGGCTCTCCTACGAGCAGTACTTC. Residues: CASSQEGGLSYEQYF.

The chain joins TRBV25-1 to TRBJ1-1, with D possibly being TRBD1 (6 bases). This CDR3 is built from 12 residues. Germline lookup yields CDR1 MGHDK and CDR2 SYGVNS. V gave up 5 bases and J gave up 6 bases, with 10 bases separating them. The DNA for the CDR3 is TGTGCCAGCAGTTGGGGGCACGCTGAAGCTTTCTTT. Protein product: CASSWGHAEAFF.

The chain employs TRBV29-1 and TRBJ2-7, with 9 bases identical to TRBD1. The length of the CDR3 is 17 residues. V shed 1 base and J 0 bases; nucleotides not matched to a gene: 10. The germline gives CDR1 SQVTM, CDR2 ANQGSEA. CDR3 sequence: CSVEGVRRTGASYEQYF. The CDR3 bases are TGCAGCGTTGAAGGGGTTAGACGGACAGGGGCCTCCTACGAGCAGTACTTC.

The V call is TRBV2, the J call TRBJ1-2, with D possibly matching TRBD1 (5 bases). V lost 3 bases and J lost 1, with 15 bases in between. CDR3 length equals 16 residues. Germline assignment: CDR1 SNHLY and CDR2 FYNNEI. CDR3 region: CASSEAREGLNYGYTF. DNA for the CDR3: TGTGCCAGCAGTGAGGCCAGGGAAGGGCTTAACTATGGCTACACCTTC.

The chain links TRBV28 to TRBJ2-7; D uncertain. Trimming stripped 5 bases from V and 1 base from J, with 9 bases between. The V gene's germline CDR1 is MDHEN and CDR2 SYDVKM. This CDR3 spans 13 amino acids. CDR3 DNA: TGTGCCAGCAGTGTCGATACTTCCTACGAGCAGTACTTC. Translated: CASSVDTSYEQYF. The variable domain in full, completed from reference TRBV28 and TRBJ2-7, reads DVKVTQSSRYLVKRTGEKVFLECVQDMDHENMFWYRQDPGLGLRLIYFSYDVKMKEKGDIPEGYSVSREKKERFSLILESASTNQTSMYLCASSVDTSYEQYFGPGTRLTVT.

V and J are TRBV19 and TRBJ1-2; D ambiguous. This CDR3 has 10 residues. Germline lookup yields CDR1 LNHDA and CDR2 SQIVND (reference sequence). CDR3 bases: TGTACCGCTGGGGACTATGGCTACACCTTC. It yields the protein CTAGDYGYTF.

The chain recombines TRBV4-1 with TRBJ2-3, with 7 bases fitting TRBD1. V shed 0 bases, J shed 2 bases, and the junction held 2 bases outside the gene matches. The CDR3 length is 15 residues. Germline V gene lookup returns CDR1 MGHRA and CDR2 YSYEKL. The CDR3 DNA reads as TGCGCCAGCAGCCAAGAGACAGGGACCACAGATACGCAGTATTTT. It specifies CASSQETGTTDTQYF.

This clone was counted once. The sample contains more than one DNA sequence encoding this CDR3. The rearrangement links TRBV5-4 to TRBJ1-2; 8 nucleotides agree with TRBD1. Per the germline V gene, CDR1 is SGHNT and CDR2 is YYREEE (reference sequence). The CDR3 spans 12 residues. V lost 0 bases, J lost 8 bases, and 0 bases stayed unmatched. The CDR3 region has the DNA TGTGCCAGCAGCTTGGCAGGGGGCGGCTACACCTTC. Protein sequence: CASSLAGGGYTF. The variable domain in full, with the rest retrieved from reference TRBV5-4 and TRBJ1-2, is ETGVTQSPTHLIKTRGQQVTLRCSSQSGHNTVSWYQQALGQGPQFIFQYYREEENGRGNFPPRFSGLQFPNYSSELNVNALELDDSALYLCASSLAGGGYTFGSGTRLTVV.

This chain connects TRBV11-3 to TRBJ2-5; 7 nucleotides align to TRBD1. Germline V CDR1 and CDR2: SGHNT, YENEEA. The CDR3 consists of 15 residues. After removal of 4 bases from V and 5 bases from J, the junction contained 10 bases not matched to a gene. As DNA, the CDR3 is TGTGCCAGCAGCTGGGGTGTAGGGGGCTTGGAGACCCAGTACTTC. The encoded protein is CASSWGVGGLETQYF.

The CDR3 region has the DNA TGTGCCAGCCGCCCAGGGGGCGGTGAAGCTTTCTTT. Translating it yields CASRPGGGEAFF. The rearrangement joins TRBV10-3 to TRBJ1-1; 8 bases align to TRBD1. Germline trimming cut 10 bases from V and 7 bases from J; bases unmatched to any gene: 8. Germline V CDR1 and CDR2: ENHRY, SYGVKD. The CDR3 extends over 12 amino acids.

Turning to this clone: The sample holds other DNA sequences that translate to the same CDR3. This chain connects TRBV7-6 to TRBJ2-2; no clear D gene. This CDR3 comprises 13 residues. V lost 0 bases, J lost 6 bases, and 5 bases lay in between. Looked up from germline, CDR1 is SGHVS and CDR2 is FNYEAQ. CDR3 sequence reads: CASSLATAGELFF. CDR3 coding DNA: TGTGCCAGCAGCTTAGCGACGGCCGGGGAGCTGTTTTTT.

CDR3: CASSESEGPPFNEQYF. The CDR3 region has the DNA TGCGCCAGCAGTGAGTCAGAGGGCCCTCCTTTCAACGAGCAGTACTTC. The rearrangement joins TRBV10-1 to TRBJ2-7; D may be TRBD2 (5 bases). The CDR3 is 16 residues long. V was cut by 0 bases and J by 5 bases, with 17 bases left in between. Germline V lookup: CDR1 WNHNN, CDR2 SYGVQD (reference sequence).

The rearrangement uses TRBV27 and TRBJ2-2; TRBD1 matches 8 bases. The CDR3 extends over 18 amino acids. With V trimmed by 3 bases and J by 0 bases, 9 bases remained unmatched. CDR1 and CDR2 (germline): MNHEY, SMNVEV (reference sequence). In DNA form, the CDR3 reads TGTGCCAGCAGTTTCAACTCCTGGACAGGGACGAACACCGGGGAGCTGTTTTTT. Translation: CASSFNSWTGTNTGELFF.

The chain employs TRBV13 and TRBJ2-2; D might be TRBD2 (7 bases). CDR3 length: 14 residues. Per the germline V gene, CDR1 is PRHDT and CDR2 is FYEKMQ (reference sequence). V lost 5 bases and J 8 bases, leaving 15 bases between the germline ends. The CDR3 DNA sequence: TGTGCCAGCAGCCTGGTCGGGGGGCTGGGGGAGCTGTTTTTT. This gives the protein CASSLVGGLGELFF.

The V gene is TRBV7-9, the J gene TRBJ2-1, with D hard to call. CDR3 length equals 14 residues. Germline lookup yields CDR1 SEHNR and CDR2 FQNEAQ (reference sequence). Trimming took off 1 base at V and 5 bases at J, with 9 bases between the two ends. CDR3 sequence reads: CASSLVSRNNEQFF. The CDR3 nucleotides read TGTGCCAGCAGCTTAGTTTCCAGAAACAATGAGCAGTTCTTC.

This clone has a single count. The chain recombines TRBV27 with TRBJ1-6; D possibly corresponds to TRBD1 (5 bases). In germline, CDR1 is MNHEY, CDR2 SMNVEV (reference sequence). The CDR3 is 14 residues long. Trimming pared 2 bases from V and 12 bases from J, leaving 14 bases between. The CDR3 DNA is TGTGCCAGCAGTTTAATGCCACAGGTACAACCCCTCCACTTT. It specifies CASSLMPQVQPLHF.

This sequence joins TRBV19 and TRBJ1-5; D gene uncertain. From germline, CDR1 is LNHDA and CDR2 SQIVND (reference sequence). V dropped 3 bases and J dropped 7 bases, with 10 bases sitting between them. The CDR3 sequence is 13 residues long. Written as DNA, the CDR3 is TGTGCCAGTAGTATGGGTCCGGGGCAGCCCCAGCATTTT. Its protein product is CASSMGPGQPQHF. Looking up the rest from reference TRBV19 and TRBJ1-5 gives the full variable domain: DGGITQSPKYLFRKEGQNVTLSCEQNLNHDAMYWYRQDPGQGLRLIYYSQIVNDFQKGDIAEGYSVSREKKESFPLTVTSAQKNPTAFYLCASSMGPGQPQHFGDGTRLSIL.

This clone was recorded a few times. The chain couples TRBV29-1 to TRBJ1-2, with TRBD1 as a possible D gene (5 bases). This CDR3 region has 16 residues. Germline-derived CDR1 and CDR2 are SQVTM and ANQGSEA. V gave up 3 bases and J gave up 0 bases, with 17 bases separating them. Here the CDR3 reads CSVDDRQAGSNYGYTF. In DNA, the CDR3 is TGCAGCGTTGATGATCGTCAAGCAGGGTCTAACTATGGCTACACCTTC.

The rearrangement joins TRBV6-6 to TRBJ1-1, with 11 bases aligning to TRBD1. Trimming at V came to 2 bases and at J to 6 bases, leaving 2 bases not matched to a gene. This CDR3 is built from 14 residues. Germline-derived CDR1 and CDR2 are MNHNY and SVGAGI (reference sequence). CDR3 DNA: TGTGCCAGCAGTTACGTGGGACAGGGGGCTGAAGCTTTCTTT. Its translation is CASSYVGQGAEAFF.

CDR3 DNA: TGTGCCAGCAGCCATCACGACAGGGGGCTAAGAAGCGGGGAGCTGTTTTTT. Protein product: CASSHHDRGLRSGELFF. The J gene is TRBJ2-2, the V gene TRBV7-9; 10 bases are a match to TRBD1. This CDR3 spans 17 amino acids. CDR1 is SEHNR and CDR2 is FQNEAQ in the germline V gene (reference sequence). V was clipped by 5 bases and J by 7 bases; unmatched bases: 13.

This chain joins TRBV19 and TRBJ1-4; possibly TRBD1 for D (6 bases). CDR1 and CDR2 (germline): LNHDA, SQIVND (reference sequence). The V end lost 5 bases, the J end lost 5 bases, and 21 bases lay between the germline ends. CDR3 length: 17 amino acids. CDR3 sequence: CASSRPPNTGPNEKLFF. DNA of the CDR3: TGTGCCAGTAGTCGACCCCCAAATACAGGGCCCAATGAAAAACTGTTTTTT. Drawing the rest from reference TRBV19 and TRBJ1-4, the complete variable domain is DGGITQSPKYLFRKEGQNVTLSCEQNLNHDAMYWYRQDPGQGLRLIYYSQIVNDFQKGDIAEGYSVSREKKESFPLTVTSAQKNPTAFYLCASSRPPNTGPNEKLFFGSGTQLSVL.

The V call is TRBV13, the J call TRBJ2-7, with a possible D match to TRBD2 (6 bases). Germline lookup yields CDR1 PRHDT and CDR2 FYEKMQ (reference sequence). The CDR3 has 12 residues. The germline V and J ends were trimmed by 4 bases and 2 bases, with 6 bases remaining between them. CDR3 coding DNA: TGTGCCAGCAGCTCGGGGGCCTACGAGCAGTACTTC. Protein: CASSSGAYEQYF.

The chain is built from TRBV7-2 and TRBJ1-3; D perhaps matches TRBD1 (5 bases). Germline V gives CDR1 SGHTA, CDR2 FQGNSA. This CDR3 comprises 16 residues. V was shortened by 1 base and J by 0 bases, with 10 bases between the two germline ends. Here the CDR3 reads CASSLDAGTSGNTIYF. The CDR3 nucleotides read TGTGCCAGCAGCTTAGATGCAGGGACCTCTGGAAACACCATATATTTT. Supplemented by reference TRBV7-2 and TRBJ1-3, the full variable domain reads GAGVSQSPSNKVTEKGKDVELRCDPISGHTALYWYRQSLGQGLEFLIYFQGNSAPDKSGLPSDRFSAERTGGSVSTLTIQRTQQEDSAVYLCASSLDAGTSGNTIYFGEGSWLTVV.

This clone has only one observation. The chain is built from TRBV7-8 and TRBJ2-7; the D is unclear. CDR3 length: 13 amino acids. V was pared by 3 bases and J by 3 bases, with 9 bases between. Germline CDR1 is SGHVS and CDR2 is FQNEAQ. Here the CDR3 DNA reads TGTGCCAGCAGCTTTGGATGGGGCTACGAGCAGTACTTC. It translates to CASSFGWGYEQYF. The entire variable domain, with the rest obtained from reference TRBV7-8 and TRBJ2-7, is as follows: GAGVSQSPRYKVAKRGQDVALRCDPISGHVSLFWYQQALGQGPEFLTYFQNEAQLDKSGLPSDRFFAERPEGSVSTLKIQRTQQEDSAVYLCASSFGWGYEQYFGPGTRLTVT.

This clone was detected a few times. The genes are TRBV29-1 and TRBJ1-2; D ambiguous. CDR3 length equals 12 residues. Germline V CDR1 and CDR2: SQVTM, ANQGSEA. V lost 7 bases to trimming and J lost 7 bases, with 16 bases between them. Written as DNA, the CDR3 is TGCAGCGCCCGGGCCGCATCGGGTGGCTACACCTTC. Amino acids: CSARAASGGYTF.

The table lists this clone with a count of one. This chain uses TRBV11-2 with TRBJ2-7; no definite D call. This CDR3 is 14 amino acids long. Trimming cost V 5 bases and J 3 bases, with 14 bases left between them. CDR1 SGHAT and CDR2 FQNNGV come from the germline V gene. The CDR3 nucleotides are TGTGCCAGCAGCCTTGAGTCCGGTCGCTACGAGCAGTACTTC. As protein: CASSLESGRYEQYF.

The chain couples TRBV13 to TRBJ2-2, with 10 bases matching TRBD1. The V and J ends lost 4 bases and 6 bases, in that order; junction bases with no gene match: 5. Germline V gene lookup returns CDR1 PRHDT and CDR2 FYEKMQ (reference sequence). The CDR3 totals 15 residues. CDR3 amino acids: CASSYSGTGAGELFF. The CDR3 DNA reads as TGTGCCAGCAGCTACTCCGGGACAGGGGCCGGGGAGCTGTTTTTT.

The rearrangement uses TRBV28 and TRBJ1-3; no definite D call. The CDR3 is 15 residues long. V lost 3 bases and J 0 bases, leaving 9 bases between the germline ends. The V gene's germline CDR1 is MDHEN and CDR2 SYDVKM. CDR3 sequence: CASSLTRNSGNTIYF. The DNA for the CDR3 is TGTGCCAGCAGTTTGACTCGAAACTCTGGAAACACCATATATTTT.

CDR3 loop: CASSLESLVEQFF. CDR3 coding DNA: TGTGCCAGCAGCCTGGAGTCTTTGGTTGAGCAGTTCTTC. The J gene is TRBJ2-1, the V gene TRBV7-9; D is uncertain. The CDR3 totals 13 residues. V lost 5 bases to trimming and J lost 9 bases, with 14 bases between them. Germline CDR1 reads SEHNR; CDR2 reads FQNEAQ (reference sequence).